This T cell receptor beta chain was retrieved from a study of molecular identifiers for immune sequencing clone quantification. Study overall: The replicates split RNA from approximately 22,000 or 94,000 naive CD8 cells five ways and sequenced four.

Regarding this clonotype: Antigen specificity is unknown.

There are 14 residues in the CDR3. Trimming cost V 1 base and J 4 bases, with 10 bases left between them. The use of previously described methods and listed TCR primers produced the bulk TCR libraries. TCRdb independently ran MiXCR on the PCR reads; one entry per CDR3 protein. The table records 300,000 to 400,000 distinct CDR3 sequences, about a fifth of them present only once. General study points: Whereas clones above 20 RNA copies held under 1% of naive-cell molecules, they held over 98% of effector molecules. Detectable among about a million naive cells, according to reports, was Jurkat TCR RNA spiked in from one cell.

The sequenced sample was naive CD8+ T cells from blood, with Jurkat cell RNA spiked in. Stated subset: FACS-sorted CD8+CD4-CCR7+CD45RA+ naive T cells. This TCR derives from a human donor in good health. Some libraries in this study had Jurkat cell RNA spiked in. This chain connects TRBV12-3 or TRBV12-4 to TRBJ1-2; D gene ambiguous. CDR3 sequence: CASSLETRTYGYTF. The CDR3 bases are TGTGCCAGCAGTTTAGAGACAAGAACCTATGGCTACACCTTC.